This TCR beta chain was sequenced during a study of identical twins. TCRdb redid the calling of the 5' RACE reads with MiXCR, one entry per CDR3 protein. The sample consists of 350,000 to 500,000 distinct CDR3 sequences, around a sixth of them appearing once. In its sample, this clonotype was seen a few times. Its specificity is unknown. Study-wide results and caveats: Low generation-probability sequences were in excess among twin-shared out-of-frame alpha sequences. The authors noted that invariant MAIT and iNKT cells could partly confound zero-insertion analyses.

Trimming took 5 bases from V and 4 from J; bases not matched to a gene: 4. The CDR3 sequence is 13 residues long. Input material: naive T cells sorted from blood. This clonotype originated in a man aged 45-65 years in good health. The V gene is TRBV12-3 or TRBV12-4, the J gene TRBJ1-1, with 7 bases lining up with TRBD1. The CDR3 coding sequence is TGTGCCAGCAGTATACAGGGGCCCACTGAAGCTTTCTTT. It translates to CASSIQGPTEAFF.